The clone carrying this T cell receptor beta chain was observed a handful of times. The data were taken from a study of blood T cell repertoires in COVID-19. Study information: There were acute and convalescent COVID-19 samples, and they came from the United States, Italy and Spain. From T cells, B-cell-depleted T cells, or PBMCs came the material, which was cDNA or gDNA.

In the original analysis: It was from reference gene primer amplification that nucleated cell counts were estimated. This table comes from immunoSEQ multiplex PCR, and its TCRdb copy is limited to in-frame clones, with some not included. That table is the source of V, J and clone size, and D and trimming were worked out from the DNA. The sample consists of 150,000 to 200,000 clones, roughly 80% of them appearing once. Sequenced material: peripheral blood. This TCR was sampled from a man in his 60s with acute or convalescent COVID-19.

This CDR3 is CSVVTAGLNEQFF. DNA for the CDR3: TGCAGCGTTGTGACAGCGGGCCTGAATGAGCAGTTCTTC. This sequence joins TRBV29-1 and TRBJ2-1; maybe TRBD2 (6 bases). The CDR3 sequence is 13 residues long. CDR1 SQVTM and CDR2 ANQGSEA come from the germline V gene. V was clipped by 4 bases and J by 7 bases, with 14 bases between them.